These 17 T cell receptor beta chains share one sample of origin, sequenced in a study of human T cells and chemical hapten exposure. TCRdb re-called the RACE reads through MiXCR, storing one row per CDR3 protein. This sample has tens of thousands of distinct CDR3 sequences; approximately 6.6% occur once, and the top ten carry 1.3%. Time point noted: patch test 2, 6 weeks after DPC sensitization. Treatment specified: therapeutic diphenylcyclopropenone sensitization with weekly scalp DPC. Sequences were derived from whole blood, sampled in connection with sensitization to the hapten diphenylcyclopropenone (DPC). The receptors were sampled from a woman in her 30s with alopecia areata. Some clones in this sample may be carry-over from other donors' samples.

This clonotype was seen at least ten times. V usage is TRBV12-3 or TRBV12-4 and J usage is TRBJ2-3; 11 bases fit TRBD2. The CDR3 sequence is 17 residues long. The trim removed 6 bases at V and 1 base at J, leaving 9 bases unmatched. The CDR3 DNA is TGTGCCAGCAGGAAAATAGCGGGGGGGCTGGGCACAGATACGCAGTATTTT. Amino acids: CASRKIAGGLGTDTQYF.

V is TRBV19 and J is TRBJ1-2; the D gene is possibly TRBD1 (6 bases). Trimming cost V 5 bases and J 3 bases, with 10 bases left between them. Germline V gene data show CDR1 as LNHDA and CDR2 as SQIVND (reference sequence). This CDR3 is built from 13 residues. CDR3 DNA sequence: TGTGCCAGTAGTTCAGGGGAGGACTATGGCTACACCTTC. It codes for CASSSGEDYGYTF.

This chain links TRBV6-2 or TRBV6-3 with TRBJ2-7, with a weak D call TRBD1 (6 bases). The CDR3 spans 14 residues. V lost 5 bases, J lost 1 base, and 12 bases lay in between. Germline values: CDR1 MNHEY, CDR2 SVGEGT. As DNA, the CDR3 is TGTGCCAGCAGTAATAGACAGGCGTCCTACGAGCAGTACTTC. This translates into CASSNRQASYEQYF.

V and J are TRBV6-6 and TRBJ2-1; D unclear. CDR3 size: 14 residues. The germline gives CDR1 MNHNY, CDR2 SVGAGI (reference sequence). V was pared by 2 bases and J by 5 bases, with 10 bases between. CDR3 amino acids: CASSYRRPDNEQFF. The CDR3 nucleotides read TGTGCCAGCAGTTACAGGAGACCTGACAATGAGCAGTTCTTC.

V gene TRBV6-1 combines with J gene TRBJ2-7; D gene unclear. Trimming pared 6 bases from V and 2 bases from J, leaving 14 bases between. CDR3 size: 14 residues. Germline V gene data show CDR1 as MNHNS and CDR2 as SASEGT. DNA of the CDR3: TGTGCCAGCAGCGAACTATACGGACCCTACGAGCAGTACTTC. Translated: CASSELYGPYEQYF.

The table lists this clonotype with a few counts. CDR3 amino acids: CSVVWSGPEGYTF. The CDR3 DNA follows: TGCAGCGTTGTCTGGAGTGGGCCTGAGGGCTACACCTTC. The chain recombines TRBV29-1 with TRBJ1-2; D remains unclear. Trimming left V 4 bases short and J 8 bases short, with 17 bases between. This CDR3 is 13 amino acids long. CDR1 and CDR2 from the germline V gene are SQVTM and ANQGSEA.

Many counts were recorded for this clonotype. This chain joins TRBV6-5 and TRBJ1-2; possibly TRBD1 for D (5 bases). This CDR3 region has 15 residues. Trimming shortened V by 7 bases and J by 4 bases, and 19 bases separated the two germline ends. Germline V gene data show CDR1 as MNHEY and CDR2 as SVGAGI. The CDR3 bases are TGTGCCAGCACTCAAAAGGAGGGACCGTCCTATGGCTACACCTTC. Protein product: CASTQKEGPSYGYTF.

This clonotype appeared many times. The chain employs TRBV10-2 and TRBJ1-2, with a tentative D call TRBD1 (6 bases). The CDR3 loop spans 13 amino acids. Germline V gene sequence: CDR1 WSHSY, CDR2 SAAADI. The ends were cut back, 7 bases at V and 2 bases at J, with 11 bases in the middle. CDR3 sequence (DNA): TGCGCCAGCACCGTAGGGGGAAACTATGGCTACACCTTC. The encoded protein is CASTVGGNYGYTF.

Here the CDR3 DNA reads TGTGCTAGAGCCCCGGGACAGGGGAACACTGAAGCTTTCTTT. It translates to CARAPGQGNTEAFF. The gene calls are TRBV12-5 and TRBJ1-1; 9 bases agree with TRBD1. V shed 9 bases and J 1 base; nucleotides not matched to a gene: 6. CDR3 length: 14 residues. Germline CDR1 and CDR2: LGHNT and FRNRAP. Together with reference TRBV12-5 and TRBJ1-1, the CDR3 gives the full variable domain: DARVTQTPRHKVTEMGQEVTMRCQPILGHNTVFWYRQTMMQGLELLAYFRNRAPLDDSGMPKDRFSAEMPDATLATLKIQPSEPRDSAVYFCARAPGQGNTEAFFGQGTRLTVV.

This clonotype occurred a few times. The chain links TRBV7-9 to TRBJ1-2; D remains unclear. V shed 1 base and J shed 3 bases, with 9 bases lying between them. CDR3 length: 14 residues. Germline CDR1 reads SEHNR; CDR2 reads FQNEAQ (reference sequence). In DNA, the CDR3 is TGTGCCAGCAGCTTAGTAGGGATAGACTATGGCTACACCTTC. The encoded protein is CASSLVGIDYGYTF.

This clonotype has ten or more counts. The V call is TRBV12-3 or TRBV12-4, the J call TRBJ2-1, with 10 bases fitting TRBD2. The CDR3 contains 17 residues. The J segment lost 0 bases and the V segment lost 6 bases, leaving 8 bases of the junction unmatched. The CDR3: CASRRTSGKSSYNEQFF. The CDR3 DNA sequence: TGTGCCAGCAGGCGGACTAGCGGTAAGAGCTCCTACAATGAGCAGTTCTTC.

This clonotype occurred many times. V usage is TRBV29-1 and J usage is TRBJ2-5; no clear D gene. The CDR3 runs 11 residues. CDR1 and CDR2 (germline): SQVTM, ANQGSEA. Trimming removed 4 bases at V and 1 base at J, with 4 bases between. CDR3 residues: CSVVLQETQYF. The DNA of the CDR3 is TGCAGCGTTGTGCTCCAAGAGACCCAGTACTTC.

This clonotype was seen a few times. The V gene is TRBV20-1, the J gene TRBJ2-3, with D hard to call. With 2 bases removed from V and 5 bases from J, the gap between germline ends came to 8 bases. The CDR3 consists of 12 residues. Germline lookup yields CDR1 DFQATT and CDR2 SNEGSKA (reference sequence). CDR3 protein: CSARWQVDTQYF. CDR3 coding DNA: TGCAGTGCTAGATGGCAGGTAGATACGCAGTATTTT.

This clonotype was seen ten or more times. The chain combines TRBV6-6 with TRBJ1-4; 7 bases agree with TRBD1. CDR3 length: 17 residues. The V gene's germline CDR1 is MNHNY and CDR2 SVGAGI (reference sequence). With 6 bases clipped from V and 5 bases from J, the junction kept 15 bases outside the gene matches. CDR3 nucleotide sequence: TGTGCCAGCAGGCGAGGGGTCGGGACAGCAGAGAATGAAAAACTGTTTTTT. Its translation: CASRRGVGTAENEKLFF.

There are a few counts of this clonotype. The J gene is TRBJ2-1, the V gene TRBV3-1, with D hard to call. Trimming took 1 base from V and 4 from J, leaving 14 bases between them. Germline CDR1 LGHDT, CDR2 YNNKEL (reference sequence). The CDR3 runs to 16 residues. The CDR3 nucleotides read TGTGCCAGCAGCCAAGTCGGTGCAGCTACTTACAATGAGCAGTTCTTC. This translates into CASSQVGAATYNEQFF.

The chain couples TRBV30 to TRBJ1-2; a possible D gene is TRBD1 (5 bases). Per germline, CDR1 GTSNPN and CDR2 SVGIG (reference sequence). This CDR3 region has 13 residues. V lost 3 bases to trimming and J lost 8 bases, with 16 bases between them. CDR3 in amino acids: CAWSPGGEYGYTF. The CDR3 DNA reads TGTGCCTGGAGCCCCGGAGGGGAATACGGCTACACCTTC.

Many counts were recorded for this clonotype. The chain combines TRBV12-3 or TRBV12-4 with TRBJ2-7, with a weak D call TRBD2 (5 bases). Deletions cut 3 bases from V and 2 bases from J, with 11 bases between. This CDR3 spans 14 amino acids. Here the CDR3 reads CASSFAGVAYEQYF. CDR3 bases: TGTGCCAGCAGTTTTGCCGGGGTTGCCTACGAGCAGTACTTC.